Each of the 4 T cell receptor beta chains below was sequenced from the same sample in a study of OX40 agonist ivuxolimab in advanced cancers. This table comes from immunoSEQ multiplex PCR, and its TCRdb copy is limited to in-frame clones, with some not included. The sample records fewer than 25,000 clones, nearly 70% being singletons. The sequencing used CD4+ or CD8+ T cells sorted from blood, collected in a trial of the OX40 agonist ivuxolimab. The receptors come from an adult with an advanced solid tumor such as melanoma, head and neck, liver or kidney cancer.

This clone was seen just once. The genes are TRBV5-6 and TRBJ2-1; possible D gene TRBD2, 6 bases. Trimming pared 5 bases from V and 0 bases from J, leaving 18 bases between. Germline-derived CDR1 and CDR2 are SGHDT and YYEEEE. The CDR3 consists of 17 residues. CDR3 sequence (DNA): TGTGCCAGCAGGTTATGGGACTTTTTGAGCTCCTACAATGAGCAGTTCTTC. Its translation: CASRLWDFLSSYNEQFF.

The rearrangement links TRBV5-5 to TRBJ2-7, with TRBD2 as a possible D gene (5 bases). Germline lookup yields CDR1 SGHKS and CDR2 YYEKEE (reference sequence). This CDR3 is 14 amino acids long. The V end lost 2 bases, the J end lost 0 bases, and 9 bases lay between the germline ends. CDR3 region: CASSFGVSSYEQYF. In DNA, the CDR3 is TGTGCCAGCAGCTTCGGGGTAAGCTCCTACGAGCAGTACTTC.

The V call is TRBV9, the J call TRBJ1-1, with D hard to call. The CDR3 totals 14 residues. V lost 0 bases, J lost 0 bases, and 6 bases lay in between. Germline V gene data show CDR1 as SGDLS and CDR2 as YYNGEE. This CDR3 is CASSVGVMNTEAFF. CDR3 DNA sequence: TGTGCCAGCAGCGTAGGAGTCATGAACACTGAAGCTTTCTTT.

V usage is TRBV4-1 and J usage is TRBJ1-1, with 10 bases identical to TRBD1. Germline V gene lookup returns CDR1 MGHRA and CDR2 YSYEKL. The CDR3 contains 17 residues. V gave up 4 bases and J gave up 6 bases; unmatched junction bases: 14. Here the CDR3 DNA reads TGCGCCAGCAGCCTTGTTGAGACAGGGGGCGCTTTCCCTGAAGCTTTCTTT. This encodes CASSLVETGGAFPEAFF.